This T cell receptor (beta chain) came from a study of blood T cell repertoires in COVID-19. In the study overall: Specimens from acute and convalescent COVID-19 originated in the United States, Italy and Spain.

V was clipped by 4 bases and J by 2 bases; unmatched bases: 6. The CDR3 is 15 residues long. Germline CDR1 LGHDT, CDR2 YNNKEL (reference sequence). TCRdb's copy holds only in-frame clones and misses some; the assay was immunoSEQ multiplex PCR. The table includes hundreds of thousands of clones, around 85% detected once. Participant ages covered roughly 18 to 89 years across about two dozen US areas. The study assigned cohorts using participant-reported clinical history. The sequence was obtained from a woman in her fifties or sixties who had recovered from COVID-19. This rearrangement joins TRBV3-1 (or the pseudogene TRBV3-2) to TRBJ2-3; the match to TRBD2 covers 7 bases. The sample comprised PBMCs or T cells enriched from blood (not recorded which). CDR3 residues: CASSRSSGYTDTQYF. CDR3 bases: TGTGCCAGCAGCCGGAGTAGCGGGTACACAGATACGCAGTATTTT.